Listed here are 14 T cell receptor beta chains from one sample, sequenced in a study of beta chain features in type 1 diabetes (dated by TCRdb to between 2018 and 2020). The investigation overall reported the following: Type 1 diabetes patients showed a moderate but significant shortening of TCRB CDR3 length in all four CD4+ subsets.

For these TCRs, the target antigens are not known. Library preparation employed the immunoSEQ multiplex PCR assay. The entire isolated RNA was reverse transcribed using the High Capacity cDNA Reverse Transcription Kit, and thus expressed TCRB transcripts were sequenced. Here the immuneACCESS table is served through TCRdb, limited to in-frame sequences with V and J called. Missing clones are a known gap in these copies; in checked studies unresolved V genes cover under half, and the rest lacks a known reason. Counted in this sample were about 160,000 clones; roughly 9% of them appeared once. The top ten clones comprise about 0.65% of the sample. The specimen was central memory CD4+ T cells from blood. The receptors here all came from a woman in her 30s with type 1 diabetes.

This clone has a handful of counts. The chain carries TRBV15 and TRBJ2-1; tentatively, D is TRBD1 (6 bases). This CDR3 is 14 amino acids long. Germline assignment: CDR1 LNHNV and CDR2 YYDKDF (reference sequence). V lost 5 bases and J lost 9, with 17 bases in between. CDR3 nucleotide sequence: TGTGCCACCAGCTTGGGGGCTAGCAGGGGTGAGCAGTTCTTC. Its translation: CATSLGASRGEQFF.

The CDR3 coding sequence is TGTGCCAGCAGCCAAGACGGGCGGGCCGAAAAACTGTTTTTT. Translation: CASSQDGRAEKLFF. The V and J genes are TRBV4-2 and TRBJ1-4; no clear D. Germline V gives CDR1 LGHNA, CDR2 YNFKEQ. This CDR3 contains 14 residues. V lost 0 bases to trimming and J lost 8 bases, with 10 bases between them.

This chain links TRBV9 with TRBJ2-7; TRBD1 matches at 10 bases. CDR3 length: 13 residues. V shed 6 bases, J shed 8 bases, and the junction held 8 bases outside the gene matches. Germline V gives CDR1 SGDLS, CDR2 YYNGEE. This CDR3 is CASTPGTGEKQYF. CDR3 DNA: TGTGCCAGCACTCCCGGGACAGGGGAAAAGCAGTACTTC.

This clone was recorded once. The CDR3 region is CASSLQASTDTQYF. In DNA form, the CDR3 reads TGTGCCAGCAGCTTACAAGCTAGCACAGATACGCAGTATTTT. This chain joins TRBV7-3 and TRBJ2-3, with D unresolved. The V gene's germline CDR1 is SGHTA and CDR2 FQGTGA. V lost 2 bases, J lost 0 bases, and 6 bases lay in between. This CDR3 is 14 amino acids long.

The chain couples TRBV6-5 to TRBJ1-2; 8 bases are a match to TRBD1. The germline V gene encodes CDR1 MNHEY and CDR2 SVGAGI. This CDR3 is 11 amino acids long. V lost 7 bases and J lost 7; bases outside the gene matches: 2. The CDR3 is CASNGQGGYTF. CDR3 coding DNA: TGTGCCAGCAACGGACAGGGTGGCTACACCTTC.

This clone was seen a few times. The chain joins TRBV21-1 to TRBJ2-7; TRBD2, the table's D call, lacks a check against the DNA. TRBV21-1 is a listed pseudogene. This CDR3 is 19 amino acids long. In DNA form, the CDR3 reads TGTGCCAGCAGCAAAATTCTAGGGATGACTAGCGGGACCAACTACGAGCAGTACTTC. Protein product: CASSKILGMTSGTNYEQYF.

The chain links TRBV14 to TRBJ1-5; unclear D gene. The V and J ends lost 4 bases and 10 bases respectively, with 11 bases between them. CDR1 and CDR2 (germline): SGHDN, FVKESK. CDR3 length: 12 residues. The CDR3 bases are TGTGCCAGCAGCCGCGTGACTGGTCCCCAGCATTTT. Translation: CASSRVTGPQHF.

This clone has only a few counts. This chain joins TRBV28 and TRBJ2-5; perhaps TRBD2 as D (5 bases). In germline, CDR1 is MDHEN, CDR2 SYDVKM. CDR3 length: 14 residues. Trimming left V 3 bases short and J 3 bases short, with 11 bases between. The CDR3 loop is CASSFGGLEETQYF. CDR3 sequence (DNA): TGTGCCAGCAGTTTTGGAGGCCTTGAAGAGACCCAGTACTTC.

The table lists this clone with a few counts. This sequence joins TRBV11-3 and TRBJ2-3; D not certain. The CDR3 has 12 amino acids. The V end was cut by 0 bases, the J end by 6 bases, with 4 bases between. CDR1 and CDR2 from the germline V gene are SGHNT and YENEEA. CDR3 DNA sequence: TGTGCCAGCAGCTTAGACGGGGATACGCAGTATTTT. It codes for CASSLDGDTQYF.

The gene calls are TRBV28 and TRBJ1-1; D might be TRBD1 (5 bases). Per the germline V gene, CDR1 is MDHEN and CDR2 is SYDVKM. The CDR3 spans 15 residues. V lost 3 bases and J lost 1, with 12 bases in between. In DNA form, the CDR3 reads TGTGCCAGCAGTTTGGTTAGGGGTCGGAACACTGAAGCTTTCTTT. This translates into CASSLVRGRNTEAFF.

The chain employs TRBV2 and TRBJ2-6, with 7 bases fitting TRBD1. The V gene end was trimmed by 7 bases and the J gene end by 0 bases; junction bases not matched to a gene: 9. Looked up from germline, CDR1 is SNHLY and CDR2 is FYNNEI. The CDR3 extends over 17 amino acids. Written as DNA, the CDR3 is TGTGCCAGCACCTTGACAGGGTCAACCTCTGGGGCCAACGTCCTGACTTTC. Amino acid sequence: CASTLTGSTSGANVLTF.

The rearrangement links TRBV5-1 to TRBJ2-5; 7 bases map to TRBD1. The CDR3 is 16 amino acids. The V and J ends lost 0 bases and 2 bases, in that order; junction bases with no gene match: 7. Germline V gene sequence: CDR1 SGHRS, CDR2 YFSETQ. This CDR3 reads CASSLAGGEQQETQYF. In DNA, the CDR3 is TGCGCCAGCAGCTTGGCAGGGGGTGAACAGCAAGAGACCCAGTACTTC.

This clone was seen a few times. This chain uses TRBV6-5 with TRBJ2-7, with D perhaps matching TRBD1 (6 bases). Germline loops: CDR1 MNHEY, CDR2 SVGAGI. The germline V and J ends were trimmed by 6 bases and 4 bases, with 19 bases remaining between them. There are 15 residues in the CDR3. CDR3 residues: CASSPDRSPGYEQYF. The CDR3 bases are TGTGCCAGCAGCCCTGACAGGTCCCCTGGTTACGAGCAGTACTTC.

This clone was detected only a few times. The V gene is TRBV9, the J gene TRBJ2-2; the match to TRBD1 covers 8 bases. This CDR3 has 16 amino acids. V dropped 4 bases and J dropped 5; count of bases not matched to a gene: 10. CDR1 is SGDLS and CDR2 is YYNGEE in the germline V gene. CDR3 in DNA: TGTGCCAGCAGCCCAGACCCAGGGGGCGCTACCGGGGAGCTGTTTTTT. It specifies CASSPDPGGATGELFF.